This TCR beta chain emerged from a study of blood T cell repertoires in COVID-19. Membership in each cohort depended on participant-reported clinical history. The germline V gene encodes CDR1 LGHNA and CDR2 YSLEER. The junction had 1 base not matched to a gene; V was cut back by 3 bases and J by 2 bases. The CDR3 sequence is 15 residues long. TCRdb's table, derived via immunoSEQ multiplex PCR, lists solely in-frame clones and lacks some. The profile covers approximately 300,000 clones, with roughly 89% appearing a single time and over 8.5% taken by the ten largest. This chain joins TRBV4-3 and TRBJ2-7, with 13 nucleotides matching TRBD2. Material: PBMCs or T cells enriched from blood (not recorded which). This receptor was obtained from a woman in her twenties or thirties who had recovered from COVID-19. CDR3 in amino acids: CASSHGTSGTYEQYF. CDR3 DNA: TGCGCCAGCAGCCATGGGACTAGCGGGACCTACGAGCAGTACTTC.